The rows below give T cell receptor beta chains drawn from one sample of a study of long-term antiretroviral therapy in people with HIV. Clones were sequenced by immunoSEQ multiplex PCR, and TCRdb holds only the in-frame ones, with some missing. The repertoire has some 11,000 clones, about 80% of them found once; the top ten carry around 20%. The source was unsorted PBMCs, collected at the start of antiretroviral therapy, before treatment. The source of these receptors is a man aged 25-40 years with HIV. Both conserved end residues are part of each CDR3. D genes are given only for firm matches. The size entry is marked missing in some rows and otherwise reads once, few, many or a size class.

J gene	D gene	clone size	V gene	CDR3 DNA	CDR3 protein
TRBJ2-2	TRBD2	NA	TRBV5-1	TGCGCCAGCAGCTTTAGGCTAGCGGGGGAGCCGTGGACCGGGGAGCTGTTTTTT	CASSFRLAGEPWTGELFF
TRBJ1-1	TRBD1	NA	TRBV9	TGTGCCAGCAGCGTGGGGACAGGGTACATGAACACTGAAGCTTTCTTT	CASSVGTGYMNTEAFF
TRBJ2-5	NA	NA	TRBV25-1	TGTGCCAGCCGTTTACGGGGGCGGCAAGAGACCCAGTACTTC	CASRLRGRQETQYF
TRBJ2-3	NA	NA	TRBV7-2	TGTGCCAGCAGCTTAGGGGGGCCCGGGGGCACAGATACGCAGTATTTT	CASSLGGPGGTDTQYF
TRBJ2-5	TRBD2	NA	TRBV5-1	TGCGCCAGCAGGTTCTCTAGCGGGGGTATCCAAGAGACCCAGTACTTC	CASRFSSGGIQETQYF
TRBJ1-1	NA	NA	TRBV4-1	TGCGCCAGCAGCCGAGAGACTTGGGCTGAAGCTTTCTTT	CASSRETWAEAFF
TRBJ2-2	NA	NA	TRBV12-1	TGTGCCAGCAGCCACGCTCGACTAGCGGGGAACACCGGGGAGCTGTTTTTT	CASSHARLAGNTGELFF
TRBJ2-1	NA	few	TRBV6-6	TGTGCCAGCAGAAGCCGGACTGCTTACAATGAGCAGTTCTTC	CASRSRTAYNEQFF
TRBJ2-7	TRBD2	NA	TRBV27	TGTGCCAGCAGCTTCAGCGGGGGTCCCTCCTACGAGCAGTACTTC	CASSFSGGPSYEQYF
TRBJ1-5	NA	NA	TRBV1	TGCACCAGCAGCCAAGAGCCACCTAGGGGTGGAAACCAGCCCCAGCATTTT	CTSSQEPPRGGNQPQHF
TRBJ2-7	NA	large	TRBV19	TGTGCCAGTAGTATTGCTCCCTACTCCTACGAGCAGTACTTC	CASSIAPYSYEQYF
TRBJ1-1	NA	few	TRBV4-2	TGTGCCAGCAGCCAAGAACCTTTCTGGGCCGCGACTTTAGCTTTCTTT	CASSQEPFWAATLAFF
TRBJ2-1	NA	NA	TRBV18	TGTGCCAGCTCACCACCTCAGTACAATGAGCAGTTCTTC	CASSPPQYNEQFF
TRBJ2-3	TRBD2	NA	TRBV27	TGTGCCAGCAATGGGGTTAGCGGGCTAAGCACAGATACGCAGTATTTT	CASNGVSGLSTDTQYF
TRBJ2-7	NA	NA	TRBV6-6	TGTGCCAGCAGTTACTCGAACAGGGCCCACGAGCAGTACTTC	CASSYSNRAHEQYF
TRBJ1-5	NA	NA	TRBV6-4	TGTGCCAGTAGCGGCGGGGTGAATCAGCCCCAGCATTTT	CASSGGVNQPQHF
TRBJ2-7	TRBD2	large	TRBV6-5	TGTGCCAGCAGTTACTCACTAGCGGAGTACGAGCAGTACTTC	CASSYSLAEYEQYF
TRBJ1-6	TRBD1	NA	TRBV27	TGTGCCAGCAGTTTAATCAGGGGGAATAATTCACCCCTCCACTTT	CASSLIRGNNSPLHF
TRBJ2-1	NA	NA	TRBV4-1	TGCGCCAGCAGCCCCCCCGTGGGGCCTGAGCAGTTCTTC	CASSPPVGPEQFF
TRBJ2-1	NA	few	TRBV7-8	TGTGCCAGCAGCTCGTCAGGGGCCCCGCAGGAGCAGTTCTTC	CASSSSGAPQEQFF
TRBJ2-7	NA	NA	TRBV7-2	TGTGCCAGCAGCTCGCCAATGGGATACGAGCAGTACTTC	CASSSPMGYEQYF
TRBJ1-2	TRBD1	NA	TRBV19	TGTGCCAGTAGTTCAGCCTGGGACAGGGGAGGCTACACCTTC	CASSSAWDRGGYTF
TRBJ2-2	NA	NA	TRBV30	TGTGCCTTACAGGCGACGGTCAACACCGGGGAGCTGTTTTTT	CALQATVNTGELFF
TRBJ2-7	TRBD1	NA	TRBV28	TGTGCCAGCAGTCGCCCAGGGGGCCCCTACGAGCAGTACTTC	CASSRPGGPYEQYF
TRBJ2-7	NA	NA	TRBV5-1	TGCGCCAGCAGCTTGGTCGGCCCATCGGGCGAGCAGTACTTC	CASSLVGPSGEQYF
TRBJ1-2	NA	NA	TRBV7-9	TGTGCCAGCAGCTTAGAACGATACCTCTATGGCTACACCTTC	CASSLERYLYGYTF
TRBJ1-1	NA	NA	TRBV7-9	TGTGCCAGCAGCTTTGGCGCCATGAACACTGAAGCTTTCTTT	CASSFGAMNTEAFF
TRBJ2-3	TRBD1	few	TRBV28	TGTGCCAGCAGTCCGACAGGGGGGGCAGATACGCAGTATTTT	CASSPTGGADTQYF
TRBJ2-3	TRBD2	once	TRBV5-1	TGCGCCAGCAGCGCCGGACTAGCGGGAGACTCAGATACGCAGTATTTT	CASSAGLAGDSDTQYF
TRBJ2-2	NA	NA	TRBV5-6	TGTGCCAGCAGCTTGGGGGTTGAGGGACCGAACACCGGGGAGCTGTTTTTT	CASSLGVEGPNTGELFF
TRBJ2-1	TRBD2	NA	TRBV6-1	TGTGCCAGCAGTGACCGGGGACTAGGGGGAAGCAATGAGCAGTTCTTC	CASSDRGLGGSNEQFF
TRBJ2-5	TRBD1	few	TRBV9	TGTGCCAGCAGCGTAGGACAGGGGGTCTTGGCCTTCGATACCCACTTC	CASSVGQGVLAFDTHF
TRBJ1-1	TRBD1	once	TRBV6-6	TGTGCCAGCAGTCACTCTGACAGGGGCTCTGAAGCTTTCTTT	CASSHSDRGSEAFF
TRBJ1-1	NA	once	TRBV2	TGTGCCAGCAGCCAGAGGCAGGGCGGTACTGAAGCTTTCTTT	CASSQRQGGTEAFF
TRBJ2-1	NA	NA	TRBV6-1	TGTGCCAGCAGTGAAATGATAAAGGGAGGCAGGGAGCAGTTCTTC	CASSEMIKGGREQFF
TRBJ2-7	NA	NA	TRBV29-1	TGCAGCGTCGGAAGTGGGGGGGAGCAGTACTTC	CSVGSGGEQYF
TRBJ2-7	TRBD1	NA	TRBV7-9	TGTGCCAGCAGCTCCCGGGACAGGGCTGGCGAGCAGTACTTC	CASSSRDRAGEQYF
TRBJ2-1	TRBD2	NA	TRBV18	TGTGCCAGCTCACCAGAGTATGGACTAGCGGGAGTCGCCTACAATGAGCAGTTCTTC	CASSPEYGLAGVAYNEQFF
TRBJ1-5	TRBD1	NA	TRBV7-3	TGTGCCAGCAGCTTACAGGGGGGGGATCAGCCCCAGCATTTT	CASSLQGGDQPQHF
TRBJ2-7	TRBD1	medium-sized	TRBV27	TGTGCCAGCAGCACACAGGGGGCCTACTACGAGCAGTACTTC	CASSTQGAYYEQYF
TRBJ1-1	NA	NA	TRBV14	TGTGCCAGCAGCCAAGATTGGGGGGTTGGGACTGAAGCTTTCTTT	CASSQDWGVGTEAFF
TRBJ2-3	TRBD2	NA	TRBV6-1	TGTGCCAGCAGTGAAACGAGCGGGGGGGCAGATACGCAGTATTTT	CASSETSGGADTQYF
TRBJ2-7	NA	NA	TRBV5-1	TGCGCCAGCAGCCCCGACAGCTACGAGCAGTACTTC	CASSPDSYEQYF
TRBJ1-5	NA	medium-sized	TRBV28	TGTGCCAGCAGTTCATCGATGGGGGGTTATAGCAATCAGCCCCAGCATTTT	CASSSSMGGYSNQPQHF